The subject of this entry is one T cell receptor (beta chain). The sample holds other DNA sequences that translate to the same CDR3. The PCR was carried out with 60 Vbeta primers and 13 Jbeta primers. TCRdb's copy holds only in-frame clones and misses some; the assay was immunoSEQ multiplex PCR. The sample yields 200,000 to 250,000 clones, 77% seen once. The data are from a study of cytomegalovirus exposure and HLA in healthy donors. This CDR3 region has 14 residues. Trimming cost V 1 base and J 2 bases, with 8 bases left between them. CDR1 and CDR2 (germline): LNHDA, SQIVND (reference sequence). The sequence derives from a woman in her sixties in good health and CMV-seropositive. The specimen was PBMCs. This rearrangement joins TRBV19 to TRBJ1-2; D unclear. This chain's CDR3 is CASSIGGRNYGYTF. The CDR3 DNA is TGTGCCAGTAGTATAGGAGGGAGGAACTATGGCTACACCTTC.